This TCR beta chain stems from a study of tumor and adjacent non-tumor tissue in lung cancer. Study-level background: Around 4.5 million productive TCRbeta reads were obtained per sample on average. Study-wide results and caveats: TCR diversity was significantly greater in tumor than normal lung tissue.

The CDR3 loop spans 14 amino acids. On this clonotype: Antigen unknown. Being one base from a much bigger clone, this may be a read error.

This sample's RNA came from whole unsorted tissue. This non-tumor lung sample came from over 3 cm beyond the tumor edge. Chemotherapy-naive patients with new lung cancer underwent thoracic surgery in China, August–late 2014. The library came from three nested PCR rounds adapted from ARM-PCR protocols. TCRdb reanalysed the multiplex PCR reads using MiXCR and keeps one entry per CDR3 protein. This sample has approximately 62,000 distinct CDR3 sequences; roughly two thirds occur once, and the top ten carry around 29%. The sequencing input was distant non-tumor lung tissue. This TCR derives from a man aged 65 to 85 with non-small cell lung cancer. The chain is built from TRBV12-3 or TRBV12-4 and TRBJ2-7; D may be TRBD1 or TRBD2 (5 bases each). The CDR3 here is CSSSLEGLTYEQYF. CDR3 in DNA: TGTTCCAGCAGTTTAGAGGGGCTCACCTACGAGCAGTACTTC.